This T cell receptor beta chain was identified in a study of shared clonotypes between healthy human individuals. CD45RO negativity and positive selection for CCR7 defined naive CD8 cells, a population that excluded terminally differentiated effector memory CD45RA+ cells. Here immunoSEQ multiplex PCR was the method, and the copy in TCRdb shows in-frame clones only, minus some. Among approximately 2,000,000 clones listed, around 93% were seen once. The ends were cut back, 7 bases at V and 0 bases at J, with 9 bases in the middle. The CDR3 totals 13 residues. Looked up from germline, CDR1 is MDHEN and CDR2 is SYDVKM.

Sequencing was done on a sample of naive CD8+ T cells from PBMCs. The V and J genes are TRBV28 and TRBJ2-5; D unclear. This receptor was taken from a man aged 18 to 29 in good health. Some clones in this sample may be carry-over from other donors' samples. CDR3 residues: CASTASNQETQYF. Written as DNA, the CDR3 is TGTGCCAGCACCGCGTCGAACCAAGAGACCCAGTACTTC.